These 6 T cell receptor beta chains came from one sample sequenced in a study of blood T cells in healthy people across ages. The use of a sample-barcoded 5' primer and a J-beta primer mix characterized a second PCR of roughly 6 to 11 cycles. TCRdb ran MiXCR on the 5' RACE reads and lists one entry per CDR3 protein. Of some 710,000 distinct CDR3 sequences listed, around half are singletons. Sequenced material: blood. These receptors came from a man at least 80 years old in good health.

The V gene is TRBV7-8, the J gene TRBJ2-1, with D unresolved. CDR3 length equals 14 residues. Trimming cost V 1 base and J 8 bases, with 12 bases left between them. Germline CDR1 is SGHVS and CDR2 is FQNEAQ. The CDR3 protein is CASSLGSRGDEQFF. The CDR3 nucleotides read TGTGCCAGCAGCTTAGGGTCTAGAGGCGATGAGCAGTTCTTC. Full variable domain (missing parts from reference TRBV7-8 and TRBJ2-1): GAGVSQSPRYKVAKRGQDVALRCDPISGHVSLFWYQQALGQGPEFLTYFQNEAQLDKSGLPSDRFFAERPEGSVSTLKIQRTQQEDSAVYLCASSLGSRGDEQFFGPGTRLTVL.

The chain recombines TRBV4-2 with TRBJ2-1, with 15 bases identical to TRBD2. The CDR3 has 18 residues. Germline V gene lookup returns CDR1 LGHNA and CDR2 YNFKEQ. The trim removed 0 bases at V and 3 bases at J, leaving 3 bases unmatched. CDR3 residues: CASSQDWTSGRDYNEQFF. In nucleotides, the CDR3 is TGTGCCAGCAGCCAAGATTGGACTAGCGGGAGGGACTACAATGAGCAGTTCTTC.

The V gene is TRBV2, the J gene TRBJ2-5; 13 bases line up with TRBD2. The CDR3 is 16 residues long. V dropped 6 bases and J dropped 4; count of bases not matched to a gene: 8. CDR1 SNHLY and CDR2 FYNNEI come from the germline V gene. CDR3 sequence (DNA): TGTGCCAGCAGCTCGGGACTAGCGGGAACGCGAGAGACCCAGTACTTC. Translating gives CASSSGLAGTRETQYF.

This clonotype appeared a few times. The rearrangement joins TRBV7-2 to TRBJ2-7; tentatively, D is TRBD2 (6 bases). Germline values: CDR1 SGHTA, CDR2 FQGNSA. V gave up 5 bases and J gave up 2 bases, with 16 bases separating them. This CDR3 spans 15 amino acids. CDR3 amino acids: CASSPGSREPYEQYF. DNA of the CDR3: TGTGCCAGCAGCCCAGGGTCCCGGGAGCCCTACGAGCAGTACTTC.

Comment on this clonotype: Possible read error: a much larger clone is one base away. The CDR3 reads CASSPYGETQYF. The CDR3 nucleotides read TGTGCCAGCAGCCCCTACGGGGAGACCCAGTACTTC. The V call is TRBV7-9, the J call TRBJ2-5; no firm D call. Trimming stripped 5 bases from V and 5 bases from J, with 9 bases between. Germline assignment: CDR1 SEHNR and CDR2 FQNEAQ (reference sequence). This CDR3 contains 12 residues.

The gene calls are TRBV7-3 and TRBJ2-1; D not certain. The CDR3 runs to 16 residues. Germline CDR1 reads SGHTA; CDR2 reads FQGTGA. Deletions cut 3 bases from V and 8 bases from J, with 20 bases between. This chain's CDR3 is CASSLNPGASGDEQFF. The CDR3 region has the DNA TGTGCCAGCAGCTTGAATCCCGGAGCCTCAGGTGATGAGCAGTTCTTC.